Each of the 18 T cell receptor beta chains below was sequenced from the same sample in a study of blood T cells in healthy people across ages. A second roughly 7 to 11 cycle PCR used barcoded and J-beta primers. Each CDR3 protein gets one entry after TCRdb re-called the 5' RACE reads with MiXCR. The sample lists 630,000 or so distinct CDR3 sequences, approximately 30% occurring once. Sequencing was performed on blood. These receptors all come from a woman of 80 years or more in good health.

The CDR3 loop reads CASSFGQGLVGEQYF. The CDR3 DNA follows: TGTGCCAGCAGCTTCGGACAGGGACTAGTGGGCGAGCAGTACTTC. The rearrangement joins TRBV7-2 to TRBJ2-7; either TRBD1 or TRBD2 may fit D (8 bases each). Trimming took off 3 bases at V and 6 bases at J, with 18 bases between the two ends. This CDR3 has 15 residues. Germline V gene sequence: CDR1 SGHTA, CDR2 FQGNSA.

This clonotype was observed once. A read error may be the cause here, since a much bigger clone is one base away. V is TRBV15 and J is TRBJ2-1; D is unclear. The end of the DNA aligns better with TRBJ2-7, so the J call may be wrong. Germline CDR1 and CDR2: LNHNV and YYDKDF (reference sequence). This CDR3 has 15 residues. DNA for the CDR3: TGTGCCACCAGCAGAGATGTCTCCGGCTACAATGAGCAGTACTTC. It translates to CATSRDVSGYNEQYF.

The rearrangement uses TRBV4-2 and TRBJ1-3; D call uncertain. CDR1 is LGHNA and CDR2 is YNFKEQ in the germline V gene. CDR3 length equals 16 residues. V lost 3 bases to trimming and J lost 0 bases, with 12 bases between them. CDR3 region: CASSQAPGDSGNTIYF. DNA of the CDR3: TGTGCCAGCAGCCAGGCCCCGGGTGACTCTGGAAACACCATATATTTT.

This clonotype was counted ten times or more. V and J are TRBV6-2 or TRBV6-3 and TRBJ2-6, with a weak D call TRBD1 (5 bases). This CDR3 spans 17 amino acids. The V end lost 6 bases, the J end lost 0 bases, and 15 bases lay between the germline ends. CDR1 and CDR2 from the germline V gene are MNHEY and SVGEGT. The DNA for the CDR3 is TGTGCCAGCAGGCCGACAGAGCTACTCTCTGGGGCCAACGTCCTGACTTTC. As protein: CASRPTELLSGANVLTF.

J is TRBJ2-5 and V is TRBV6-6; D may be TRBD2 (6 bases). The J call may be incorrect, as the DNA end agrees better with TRBJ2-4. CDR1 and CDR2 (germline): MNHNY, SVGAGI (reference sequence). The CDR3 spans 13 residues. The DNA for the CDR3 is TGTGCCAGCACTTCGGGGGACAAAAACATTCAGTACTTC. Protein product: CASTSGDKNIQYF.

A remark on this clonotype: A much larger clone is a single base away; this may be a read error. The chain uses TRBV10-3 and TRBJ2-5; 10 nucleotides line up with TRBD1. CDR3 length equals 15 residues. CDR1 is ENHRY, CDR2 SYGVKD, per germline. Unmatched junction bases numbered 15, after V lost 6 bases and J lost 11 bases. CDR3 DNA sequence: TGTGCCATCAGGGGGGGGACAGGGGCCTCCTACGATCAGTACTTC. This encodes CAIRGGTGASYDQYF.

The chain carries TRBV20-1 and TRBJ2-4; D unclear. The end of the DNA aligns better with TRBJ2-7, so the J call may be wrong. The CDR3 runs 13 residues. CDR1 and CDR2 (germline): DFQATT, SNEGSKA (reference sequence). Here the CDR3 DNA reads TGCAGTGCCCCTTCGCCTAACCCCTACGAGCAGTACTTC. This encodes CSAPSPNPYEQYF.

This clonotype was observed at least ten times. The chain uses TRBV2 and TRBJ2-5, with 7 bases aligning to TRBD2. The trim removed 6 bases at V and 5 bases at J, leaving 9 bases unmatched. Germline CDR1 reads SNHLY; CDR2 reads FYNNEI. CDR3 length: 14 residues. CDR3 sequence: CASSSTPGRETQYF. The CDR3 bases are TGTGCCAGCAGCTCCACACCCGGGAGGGAGACCCAGTACTTC.

This clonotype was seen repeatedly, ten times or more. This chain uses TRBV21-1 with TRBJ2-7. TRBV21-1 is a pseudogene segment. This CDR3 has 19 amino acids. The CDR3 bases are TGTGCCAGCACCATCCGAGTGTCGGCAGTTACATTACTCTCCTACGAGCAGTACTTC. Its protein product is CASTIRVSAVTLLSYEQYF.

The sample holds a few counts of this clonotype. Written as DNA, the CDR3 is TGTGCCTGGAGTGTAGTAGGGGCATTAGGCGAGCAGTACTTC. It translates to CAWSVVGALGEQYF. V is TRBV30 and J is TRBJ2-7, with D perhaps matching TRBD1 (5 bases). V lost 0 bases and J lost 6, with 15 bases in between. The CDR3 runs to 14 residues. In germline, CDR1 is GTSNPN, CDR2 SVGIG (reference sequence).

Concerning this clonotype: One base away lies a much larger clone, so this may be a sequencing read error. The V call is TRBV5-6, the J call TRBJ2-5, with 7 nucleotides matching TRBD1. Trimming removed 2 bases from V and 11 bases from J; junction bases left unmatched: 18. CDR1 is SGHDT, CDR2 YYEEEE, per germline. The CDR3 covers 16 residues. CDR3 protein: CASSFERTGPYNEQYF. The CDR3 DNA follows: TGTGCCAGCAGCTTCGAAAGGACAGGACCTTACAATGAGCAGTACTTC.

This clonotype has more than one count but fewer than ten. It may be a read error: a sequence one base away is much more abundant. V and J are TRBV6-4 and TRBJ2-5; no definite D call. Germline-derived CDR1 and CDR2 are MRHNA and SNTAGT. This CDR3 is built from 14 residues. The CDR3 DNA reads as TGTGCCAGCAACGAACGGGTCCCCCAAGAGACCCGGTACTTC. As protein: CASNERVPQETRYF.

This clonotype was seen more than once but under ten times. The gene calls are TRBV30 and TRBJ1-2; D gene uncertain. Between the trimmed V and J ends, which lost 5 bases and 5 bases, there was a span of 9 bases. The germline CDR1 and CDR2 sequences are GTSNPN and SVGIG (reference sequence). The CDR3 covers 11 residues. The CDR3 sequence is CAWYKQYGYTF. Written as DNA, the CDR3 is TGTGCCTGGTACAAGCAATATGGCTACACCTTC.

This clonotype was picked up many times. The chain employs TRBV27 and TRBJ2-5; TRBD1 might be the D (6 bases). Germline CDR1 and CDR2: MNHEY and SMNVEV (reference sequence). The CDR3 length is 12 residues. The V gene lost 3 bases and the J gene lost 7 bases, with 9 bases spanning the gap. This CDR3 is CASSFLQGTQYF. The CDR3 coding sequence is TGTGCCAGCAGTTTTCTACAGGGGACCCAGTACTTC.

This rearrangement joins TRBV19 to TRBJ2-7, with TRBD2 matching 8 bases. The CDR3 spans 17 residues. With V trimmed by 3 bases and J by 6 bases, 16 bases remained unmatched. From germline, CDR1 is LNHDA and CDR2 SQIVND (reference sequence). CDR3 protein: CASSIQRRGGIVFEQYF. The CDR3 coding sequence is TGTGCCAGTAGTATTCAGCGACGGGGGGGCATAGTGTTCGAGCAGTACTTC.

The chain combines TRBV6-6 with TRBJ1-5, with 9 bases fitting TRBD1. Germline values: CDR1 MNHNY, CDR2 SVGAGI (reference sequence). V dropped 6 bases and J dropped 5; count of bases not matched to a gene: 2. This CDR3 is 13 amino acids long. CDR3 DNA sequence: TGTGCCAGCAGGGGACAGGGAGATCAGCCCCAGCATTTT. Residues: CASRGQGDQPQHF.

In this sample, this clonotype turned up many times. The gene calls are TRBV27 and TRBJ2-7; 14 nucleotides line up with TRBD2. Germline V gives CDR1 MNHEY, CDR2 SMNVEV (reference sequence). The length of the CDR3 is 20 residues. The V gene end was trimmed by 6 bases and the J gene end by 2 bases; junction bases not matched to a gene: 18. The CDR3 loop is CASSLRGTSGGVSLPYEQYF. The CDR3 bases are TGTGCCAGCAGCTTAAGAGGGACTAGCGGGGGAGTCAGTTTACCCTACGAGCAGTACTTC.

This clonotype was observed at least ten times. The V call is TRBV12-3 or TRBV12-4, the J call TRBJ2-3; either TRBD1 or TRBD2 may supply D (5 bases each). Trimming took off 4 bases at V and 0 bases at J, with 14 bases between the two ends. This CDR3 comprises 16 residues. CDR3 sequence: CASSSRDASSTDTQYF. The CDR3 DNA is TGTGCCAGCAGTTCCCGGGACGCCTCGAGCACAGATACGCAGTATTTT.